This is a list of T cell receptor beta chains from one sample in a study of blood T cell repertoires in COVID-19. Here immunoSEQ multiplex PCR was the method, and the copy in TCRdb shows in-frame clones only, minus some. This sample has under 250,000 clones, with roughly 80% found just once. Sequencing input: PBMCs or T cells enriched from blood (not recorded which). Receptors were obtained from a woman in her 40s who had been exposed to COVID-19. CDR3s leave out the opening cysteine and the closing phenylalanine or tryptophan.

j_call	cdr3_length	v_call	cdr3_aa
TRBJ2-3	13	TRBV2	ASSLQDTFTDTQY
TRBJ1-6	14	TRBV5-1	ASSQRSGTGSSPLH
TRBJ1-2	12	TRBV7-2	ASSSTGTNYGYT
TRBJ1-1	13	TRBV4-1	ASSLRDRPNTEAF
TRBJ2-1	13	TRBV7-2	ASSPSRTGENEQF
TRBJ2-3	11	TRBV10-3	AIRGQETDTQY
TRBJ2-3	12	TRBV7-9	ASSRGQGGDTQY
TRBJ2-1	10	TRBV5-1	ASSTRYNEQF
TRBJ1-6	12	TRBV12-5	ASGLGQGNSPLH
TRBJ2-7	16	TRBV7-2	ASSLEARSGFQSYEQY
TRBJ2-5	16	TRBV5-1	ASSLASASAGGLETQY
TRBJ2-1	13	TRBV11-3	ASSPRTSSYNEQF
TRBJ1-5	12	TRBV27	ASRGQGAGQPQH
TRBJ2-7	11	TRBV29-1	VRRAGGSYEQY
TRBJ2-3	11	TRBV7-9	ASSLDSRVTQY
TRBJ2-7	12	TRBV9	ASSVEGTNYEQY
TRBJ2-7	15	TRBV7-7	ASSSGTSGEGSYEQY
TRBJ2-1	14	TRBV9	ASSVEVGDTYNEQF
TRBJ1-2	10	TRBV5-1	ASSQQGVGYT
TRBJ1-2	12	TRBV10-3	AISGLQGNYGYT
TRBJ1-1	12	TRBV5-4	ASSSTALNTEAF
TRBJ2-5	13	TRBV5-1	ASSSETSGGETQY
TRBJ1-2	13	TRBV14	ASSQSSGQAVVRT
TRBJ2-7	14	TRBV9	ASSAAKQGNSYEQY
TRBJ1-3	12	TRBV6-5	ASRGAQGANTIY
TRBJ1-2	13	TRBV7-2	ASSLVVTGDYGYT
TRBJ2-5	11	TRBV10-3	AMQQGIQETQY
TRBJ1-2	13	TRBV7-2	ASSLSTARGHGYT
TRBJ2-1	14	TRBV2	ASSDQRTGANNEQF
TRBJ2-3	13	TRBV19	ASSIILGATDTQY
TRBJ1-5	13	TRBV7-6	ASSLRVGGNQPQH
TRBJ2-7	13	TRBV7-2	ASSLFMGLSYEQY
TRBJ1-4	11	TRBV5-1	ASTGLANEKLF
TRBJ1-5	12	TRBV19	ASSIRQDVGPQH
TRBJ1-5	13	TRBV9	ASSPLGGYNQPQH